The 16 T cell receptor beta chains below come from one sample, sequenced in a study of T cell changes during pregnancy in multiple sclerosis. The repertoire was sequenced with immunoSEQ multiplex PCR; TCRdb's copy has only in-frame clones and lacks some. The sample contains some 70,000 clones, around 92% of which appear only once. This specimen consisted of CD8+ T cells from peripheral blood mononuclear cells, obtained in the third trimester of pregnancy. These TCRs come from a female donor in good health, enrolled as a control in a pregnancy study.

The J gene is TRBJ1-1, the V gene TRBV7-9; D is unclear. V lost 11 bases and J lost 1, with 17 bases in between. The germline CDR1 and CDR2 sequences are SEHNR and FQNEAQ (reference sequence). The CDR3 consists of 14 residues. The CDR3 DNA follows: TGTGCCTTCCCCAGGTTATCGAAGAACACTGAAGCTTTCTTT. Translating it yields CAFPRLSKNTEAFF.

The J gene is TRBJ1-4, the V gene TRBV4-3; possibly TRBD1 for D (5 bases). Trimming took 0 bases from V and 3 from J, leaving 14 bases between them. Germline V lookup: CDR1 LGHNA, CDR2 YSLEER. The CDR3 consists of 17 residues. The CDR3 loop is CASSQDSFGGSNEKLFF. CDR3 nucleotide sequence: TGCGCCAGCAGCCAAGATTCTTTCGGGGGATCTAATGAAAAACTGTTTTTT.

This chain links TRBV7-9 with TRBJ1-1; D gene ambiguous. Germline CDR1 is SEHNR and CDR2 is FQNEAQ (reference sequence). The CDR3 has 12 residues. With 6 bases removed from V and 4 bases from J, the gap between germline ends came to 9 bases. The CDR3 nucleotides read TGTGCCAGCAGAGACGGGGTCACTGAAGCTTTCTTT. Protein sequence: CASRDGVTEAFF.

The sample holds one count of this clone. This chain connects TRBV9 to TRBJ2-7; weak D call: TRBD2 (6 bases). Trimming cost V 4 bases and J 5 bases, with 16 bases left between them. The CDR3 totals 14 residues. Germline-derived CDR1 and CDR2 are SGDLS and YYNGEE. In DNA form, the CDR3 reads TGTGCCAGCAGCCCTGGCCTAGCGAAGGACGAGCAGTACTTC. It yields the protein CASSPGLAKDEQYF. Based on the CDR3 plus reference TRBV9 and TRBJ2-7, the full variable domain is DSGVTQTPKHLITATGQRVTLRCSPRSGDLSVYWYQQSLDQGLQFLIQYYNGEERAKGNILERFSAQQFPDLHSELNLSSLELGDSALYFCASSPGLAKDEQYFGPGTRLTVT.

This clone showed up just once. The rearrangement links TRBV4-2 to TRBJ2-7; no reliable D call. V dropped 0 bases and J dropped 2 bases, with 14 bases sitting between them. CDR3 length: 16 residues. The germline V gene encodes CDR1 LGHNA and CDR2 YNFKEQ. CDR3 region: CASSQDLATPPYEQYF. In DNA, the CDR3 is TGTGCCAGCAGCCAAGATTTGGCCACCCCGCCCTACGAGCAGTACTTC.

The V gene is TRBV6-6, the J gene TRBJ1-1; 7 nucleotides agree with TRBD1. The trim removed 11 bases at V and 4 bases at J, leaving 7 bases unmatched. Per the germline V gene, CDR1 is MNHNY and CDR2 is SVGAGI (reference sequence). The CDR3 loop spans 12 amino acids. The CDR3 nucleotides are TGTGCCGGCCAAGGGGGCGGCACTGAAGCTTTCTTT. As protein: CAGQGGGTEAFF.

This sequence joins TRBV19 and TRBJ2-7; TRBD2 might be the D (5 bases). The length of the CDR3 is 16 residues. V lost 3 bases and J lost 3, with 18 bases in between. Germline CDR1 is LNHDA and CDR2 is SQIVND (reference sequence). This CDR3 reads CASSMGGGRRIYEQYF. CDR3 coding DNA: TGTGCCAGTAGTATGGGCGGAGGCAGGAGAATCTACGAGCAGTACTTC.

V gene TRBV6-5 combines with J gene TRBJ2-3, with TRBD1 matching 10 bases. The germline V gene encodes CDR1 MNHEY and CDR2 SVGAGI. J gave up 6 bases and V 6 bases, and 9 bases lay outside the gene matches. The CDR3 runs 15 residues. CDR3 in amino acids: CASSDRGQGSDTQYF. The CDR3 DNA is TGTGCCAGCAGCGATAGGGGACAGGGGTCCGATACGCAGTATTTT.

V is TRBV9 and J is TRBJ1-3, with D unclear. The germline V and J ends were trimmed by 3 bases and 8 bases, with 12 bases remaining between them. This CDR3 is 13 amino acids long. Per the germline V gene, CDR1 is SGDLS and CDR2 is YYNGEE. This CDR3 reads CASSGHSPYTIYF. In DNA, the CDR3 is TGTGCCAGCAGCGGACATTCCCCCTACACCATATATTTT.

The V gene is TRBV7-8, the J gene TRBJ1-2, with 7 bases lining up with TRBD1. Germline CDR1 SGHVS, CDR2 FQNEAQ. The junction had 11 bases not matched to a gene; V was cut back by 5 bases and J by 2 bases. CDR3 length: 16 residues. CDR3 protein: CASSPTTGIFNYGYTF. Here the CDR3 DNA reads TGTGCCAGCAGCCCGACGACAGGGATCTTCAACTATGGCTACACCTTC. Full variable domain (rest looked up from reference TRBV7-8 and TRBJ1-2): GAGVSQSPRYKVAKRGQDVALRCDPISGHVSLFWYQQALGQGPEFLTYFQNEAQLDKSGLPSDRFFAERPEGSVSTLKIQRTQQEDSAVYLCASSPTTGIFNYGYTFGSGTRLTVV.

The rearrangement joins TRBV4-2 to TRBJ1-1; D unresolved. This CDR3 spans 15 amino acids. Germline V CDR1 and CDR2: LGHNA, YNFKEQ. The germline V and J ends were trimmed by 0 bases and 3 bases, with 11 bases remaining between them. In nucleotides, the CDR3 is TGTGCCAGCAGCCAAGAGGCAATTGCCTACACTGAAGCTTTCTTT. Amino acids: CASSQEAIAYTEAFF.

This chain links TRBV6-6 with TRBJ2-1; 7 positions agree with TRBD2. Germline CDR1 MNHNY, CDR2 SVGAGI (reference sequence). J lost 4 bases, V lost 8 bases, and 11 bases had no gene match. The CDR3 covers 15 residues. CDR3 DNA sequence: TGTGCCAGCGGAAAACAAGCGGGGCCTTACAATGAGCAGTTCTTC. Translated, it gives CASGKQAGPYNEQFF.

V usage is TRBV10-3 and J usage is TRBJ2-2, with a weak D call TRBD2 (5 bases). The CDR3 covers 14 residues. Germline V gene sequence: CDR1 ENHRY, CDR2 SYGVKD. Trimming cost V 4 bases and J 6 bases, with 12 bases left between them. In DNA, the CDR3 is TGTGCCATCAGTGGAAACCAGGAGGCCGGGGAGCTGTTTTTT. Protein product: CAISGNQEAGELFF.

The gene calls are TRBV19 and TRBJ2-2, with 7 bases lining up with TRBD2. The CDR3 consists of 14 residues. Trimming cost V 3 bases and J 7 bases; bases outside gene matches: 5. Germline values: CDR1 LNHDA, CDR2 SQIVND (reference sequence). The CDR3 protein is CASSIPSGVGELFF. CDR3 in DNA: TGTGCCAGTAGTATCCCTAGCGGAGTCGGGGAGCTGTTTTTT.

The chain joins TRBV4-1 to TRBJ2-5; D uncertain. The CDR3 consists of 14 residues. From germline, CDR1 is MGHRA and CDR2 YSYEKL. Trimming shortened V by 8 bases and J by 2 bases, and 15 bases separated the two germline ends. CDR3 loop: CASSLVQSQETQYF. As DNA, the CDR3 is TGCGCCAGCTCCCTGGTTCAGTCGCAAGAGACCCAGTACTTC.

V usage is TRBV4-1 and J usage is TRBJ1-1; D is possibly TRBD1 (5 bases). Germline V gene lookup returns CDR1 MGHRA and CDR2 YSYEKL. V was clipped by 0 bases and J by 0 bases, with 8 bases between them. This CDR3 spans 15 amino acids. For the CDR3, the DNA is TGCGCCAGCAGCCAAGAGGGGGGTGTGAACACTGAAGCTTTCTTT. Translated: CASSQEGGVNTEAFF.